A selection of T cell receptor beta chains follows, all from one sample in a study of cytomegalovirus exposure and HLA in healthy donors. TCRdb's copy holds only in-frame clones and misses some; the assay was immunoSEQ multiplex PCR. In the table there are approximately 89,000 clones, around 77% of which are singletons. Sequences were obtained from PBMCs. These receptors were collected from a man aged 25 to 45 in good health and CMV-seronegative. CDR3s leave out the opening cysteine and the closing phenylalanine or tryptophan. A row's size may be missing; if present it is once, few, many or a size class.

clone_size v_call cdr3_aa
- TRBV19 ASSQKPTGWNSPLH
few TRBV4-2 ASSQDGRGYNEQF
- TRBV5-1 ASSLEPGAEAF
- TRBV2 ASSDGYEQF
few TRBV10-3 AISLLGDRDYEQY
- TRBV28 ASSSGTSLSYEQY
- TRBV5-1 ASSYTGGTIQETQY
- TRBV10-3 AISEEGSQPQH
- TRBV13 ASSPQGLTNEKLF
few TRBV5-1 ASSDGVQETQY
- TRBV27 ATRRPGQNTEAF
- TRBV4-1 ASSQQWTGGVADEQF
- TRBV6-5 ASRQGLGFYNEQF
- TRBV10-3 AISEFGGQGDGYT
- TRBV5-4 ASSVPGAGELF
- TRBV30 AWSAVTDTQY
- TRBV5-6 ASSQGTGGYYGYT
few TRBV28 ASSSRGYEQY
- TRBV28 ASSLEASGRGNEQF
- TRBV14 ASSQGQGNGEQY
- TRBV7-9 ASSPGDSSYEQY
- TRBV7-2 ASSLRERGGYT
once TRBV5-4 ASSLLTANEQF
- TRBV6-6 ASTLGTSGRDTQY
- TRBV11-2 ASSTDSYNEQF
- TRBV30 AWSKRTGAYNSYNSPLH
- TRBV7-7 ASSVGTSGRVQETQY
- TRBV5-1 ASSLVANTEAF
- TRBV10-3 AISESDLRGLSHSPLH
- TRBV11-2 ASSLESGQGAGNTIY
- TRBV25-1 ASSDPSYYEQY
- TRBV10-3 AISEFPRGQSYNEQF
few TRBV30 AWSGTGFNYGYT
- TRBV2 ASSDFPPTRQGRNEKLF
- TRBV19 ASSISSGSPKAF
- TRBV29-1 SGSSGRAVEQF
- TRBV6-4 ASSREGDSYNEQF
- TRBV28 ASSPSLFWSNEQF
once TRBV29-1 SVSGRGIGNTIY
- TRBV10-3 AISESMAGSYNEQF
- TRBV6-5 ASSYSAPRDYGYT
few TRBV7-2 ASSLSTTSDADTQY
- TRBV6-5 ASKPGQGVYEQY
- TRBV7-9 ASSPRGAGNGYT
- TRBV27 ASSLGPPEQF
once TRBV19 ASSIGLAGGLEEQY
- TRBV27 ASSLREGGDEQY
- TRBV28 ASSLTSGASISYEQY
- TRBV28 ASSGQGDDYDQPQH
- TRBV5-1 ASSLVASGVIPYEQY
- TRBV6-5 ASQGGWTGNTIY
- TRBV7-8 ASSLSSQGNQPQH
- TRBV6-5 ASSYSLAGEQF